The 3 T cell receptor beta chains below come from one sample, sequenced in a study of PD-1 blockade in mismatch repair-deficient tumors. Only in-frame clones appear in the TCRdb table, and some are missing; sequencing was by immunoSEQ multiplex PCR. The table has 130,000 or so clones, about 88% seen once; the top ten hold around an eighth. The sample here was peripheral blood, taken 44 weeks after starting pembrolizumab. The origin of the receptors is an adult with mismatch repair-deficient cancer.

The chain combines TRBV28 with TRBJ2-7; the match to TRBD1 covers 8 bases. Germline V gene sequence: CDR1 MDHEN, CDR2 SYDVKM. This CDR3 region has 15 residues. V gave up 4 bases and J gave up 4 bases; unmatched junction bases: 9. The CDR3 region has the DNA TGTGCCAGCAGTTCTCGACAGGGGAGGTGGTACGAGCAGTACTTC. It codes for CASSSRQGRWYEQYF.

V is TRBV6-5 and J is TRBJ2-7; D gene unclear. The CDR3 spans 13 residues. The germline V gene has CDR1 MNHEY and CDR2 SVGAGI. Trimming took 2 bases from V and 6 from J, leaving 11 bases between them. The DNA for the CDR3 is TGTGCCAGCAGTTACGCGGCAAGGGTCGAGCAGTACTTC. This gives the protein CASSYAARVEQYF.

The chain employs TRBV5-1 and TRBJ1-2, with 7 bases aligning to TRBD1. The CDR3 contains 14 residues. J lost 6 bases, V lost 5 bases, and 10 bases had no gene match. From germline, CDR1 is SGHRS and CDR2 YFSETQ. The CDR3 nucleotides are TGCGCCAGCAGAGGACGGGACAGTAATAATGGCTACACCTTC. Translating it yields CASRGRDSNNGYTF.